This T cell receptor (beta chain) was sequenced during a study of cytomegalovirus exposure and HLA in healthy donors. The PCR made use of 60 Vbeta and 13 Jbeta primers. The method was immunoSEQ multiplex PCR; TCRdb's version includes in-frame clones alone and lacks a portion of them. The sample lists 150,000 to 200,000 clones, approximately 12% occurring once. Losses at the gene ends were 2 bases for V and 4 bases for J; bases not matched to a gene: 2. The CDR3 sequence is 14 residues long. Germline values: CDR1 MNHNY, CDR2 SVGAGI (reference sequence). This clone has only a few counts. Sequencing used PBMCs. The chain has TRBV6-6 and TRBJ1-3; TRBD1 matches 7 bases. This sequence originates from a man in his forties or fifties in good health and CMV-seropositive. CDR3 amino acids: CASSYNRGGNTIYF. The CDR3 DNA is TGTGCCAGCAGTTACAACAGGGGAGGAAACACCATATATTTT.